This entry is about one T cell receptor beta chain. Its antigen is undetermined. Other DNA sequences in the same sample also yield this CDR3. The sample originates from a study of shared clonotypes between healthy human individuals. Whole-study results and caveats: Naive subsets generally had larger estimated richness than memory subsets. A few donors had roughly 5% of their naive CD4 clonotypes in common. Represented diversity, genetic and exposure-history alike, was limited by few donors.

Only in-frame clones appear in the TCRdb table, and some are missing; sequencing was by immunoSEQ multiplex PCR. This sample carries some 2.3 million clones, approximately 93% of them seen once, and the ten largest clones take roughly 0.36%. The study drew all its donors from Caucasian adults living in Nashville, Tennessee. This CDR3 has 14 amino acids. Germline CDR1 and CDR2: SGHRS and YFSETQ. The V gene lost 2 bases and the J gene lost 2 bases, with 11 bases spanning the gap. This chain links TRBV5-1 with TRBJ2-7; D is possibly TRBD1 (6 bases). The clonotype originates from a man younger than 35 in good health. Some clones in this sample may be carry-over from other donors' samples. Sequencing was done on a sample of naive CD4+ T cells from PBMCs. Subset in this sample: CD45RA+ positively selected. CDR3: CASSFGQGTYEQYF. DNA for the CDR3: TGCGCCAGCAGCTTCGGGCAGGGGACCTACGAGCAGTACTTC. The full variable domain, rest sourced from reference TRBV5-1 and TRBJ2-7, is KAGVTQTPRYLIKTRGQQVTLSCSPISGHRSVSWYQQTPGQGLQFLFEYFSETQRNKGNFPGRFSGRQFSNSRSEMNVSTLELGDSALYLCASSFGQGTYEQYFGPGTRLTVT.